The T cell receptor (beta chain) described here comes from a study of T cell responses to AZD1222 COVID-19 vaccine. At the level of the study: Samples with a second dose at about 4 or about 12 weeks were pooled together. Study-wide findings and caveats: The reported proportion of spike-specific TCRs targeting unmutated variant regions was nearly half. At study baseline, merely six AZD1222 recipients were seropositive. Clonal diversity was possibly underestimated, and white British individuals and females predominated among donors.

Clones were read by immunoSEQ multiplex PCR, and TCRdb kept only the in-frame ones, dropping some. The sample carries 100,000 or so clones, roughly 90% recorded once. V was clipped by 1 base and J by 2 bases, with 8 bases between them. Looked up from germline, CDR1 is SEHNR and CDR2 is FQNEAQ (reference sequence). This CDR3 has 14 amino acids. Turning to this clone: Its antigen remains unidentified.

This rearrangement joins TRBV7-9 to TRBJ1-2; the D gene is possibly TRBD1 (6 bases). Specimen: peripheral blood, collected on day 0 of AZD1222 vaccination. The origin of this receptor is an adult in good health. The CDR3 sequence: CASSLGTGNYGYTF. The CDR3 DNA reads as TGTGCCAGCAGCTTAGGTACAGGGAACTATGGCTACACCTTC.